A single sample is the source of the 23 T cell receptor beta chains below, sequenced in a study of OX40 agonist ivuxolimab in advanced cancers. Sequencing used immunoSEQ multiplex PCR; TCRdb keeps in-frame clones, though not all of them. Seen here are 100,000 or so clones, approximately 92% observed once, and the top ten hold 3.4%. The sample consisted of CD4+ or CD8+ T cells sorted from blood, taken in a trial of the OX40 agonist ivuxolimab. These receptor sequences come from an adult with an advanced solid tumor such as melanoma, head and neck, liver or kidney cancer.

This chain connects TRBV19 to TRBJ2-7; 7 nucleotides agree with TRBD2. From germline, CDR1 is LNHDA and CDR2 SQIVND (reference sequence). The CDR3 totals 15 residues. J was trimmed by 4 bases and V by 4 bases; bases with no gene match: 10. Here the CDR3 reads CASSSSATSAYEQYF. In DNA form, the CDR3 reads TGTGCCAGTAGTAGTTCGGCTACTAGCGCATACGAGCAGTACTTC.

Notes on this clone: The sample contains more than one DNA sequence encoding this CDR3. This chain joins TRBV9 and TRBJ1-2; D is uncertain. The CDR3 is 13 amino acids. The germline V gene has CDR1 SGDLS and CDR2 YYNGEE. V shed 0 bases and J shed 2 bases, with 5 bases lying between them. The DNA for the CDR3 is TGTGCCAGCAGCGTAGGAGGGAACTATGGCTACACCTTC. It specifies CASSVGGNYGYTF.

This chain connects TRBV10-1 to TRBJ2-3; 7 bases align to TRBD1. The J segment lost 2 bases and the V segment lost 0 bases, leaving 5 bases of the junction unmatched. CDR3 size: 16 residues. The germline V gene encodes CDR1 WNHNN and CDR2 SYGVQD (reference sequence). The CDR3 reads CASSESTGFDTDTQYF. The CDR3 DNA sequence: TGCGCCAGCAGTGAGTCGACAGGGTTCGACACAGATACGCAGTATTTT.

This chain links TRBV12-5 with TRBJ1-5; D is ambiguous. V gave up 1 base and J gave up 6 bases, with 7 bases separating them. This CDR3 comprises 13 residues. The germline gives CDR1 LGHNT, CDR2 FRNRAP. The CDR3 here is CASGLEVLQPQHF. CDR3 bases: TGTGCTAGTGGTTTGGAAGTTCTTCAGCCCCAGCATTTT.

The chain carries TRBV19 and TRBJ2-7; 11 bases line up with TRBD2. This CDR3 is built from 14 residues. Germline V gene lookup returns CDR1 LNHDA and CDR2 SQIVND (reference sequence). J lost 4 bases, V lost 1 base, and 0 bases had no gene match. CDR3 sequence reads: CASSIVAGGYEQYF. The CDR3 DNA follows: TGTGCCAGTAGTATAGTAGCGGGAGGGTACGAGCAGTACTTC.

This chain connects TRBV5-5 to TRBJ2-7; D not certain. The CDR3 extends over 15 amino acids. The V end lost 0 bases, the J end lost 6 bases, and 16 bases lay between the germline ends. The germline V gene has CDR1 SGHKS and CDR2 YYEKEE (reference sequence). This CDR3 reads CASSLVERLAGEQYF. CDR3 coding DNA: TGTGCCAGCAGCTTGGTAGAAAGGCTGGCCGGCGAGCAGTACTTC.

The genes are TRBV6-1 and TRBJ1-3; D is uncertain. The CDR3 has 11 residues. Looked up from germline, CDR1 is MNHNS and CDR2 is SASEGT. The V end was cut by 5 bases, the J end by 2 bases, with 1 base between. The CDR3 is CASSTGNTIYF. The CDR3 nucleotides are TGTGCCAGCAGTACTGGAAACACCATATATTTT.

This sequence joins TRBV27 and TRBJ1-6; maybe TRBD1 (5 bases). The CDR3 covers 14 residues. V shed 7 bases and J shed 9 bases, with 16 bases lying between them. Looked up from germline, CDR1 is MNHEY and CDR2 is SMNVEV (reference sequence). CDR3 loop: CASKARGGSSPLHF. DNA of the CDR3: TGTGCCAGCAAGGCTAGGGGAGGATCTTCACCCCTCCACTTT.

The chain employs TRBV13 and TRBJ2-2; TRBD2 might be the D (6 bases). The CDR3 is made up of 14 amino acids. Germline V gene lookup returns CDR1 PRHDT and CDR2 FYEKMQ (reference sequence). V lost 7 bases and J lost 3, with 12 bases in between. CDR3 in amino acids: CASTLGGDTGELFF. As DNA, the CDR3 is TGTGCCAGCACCCTGGGGGGTGACACCGGGGAGCTGTTTTTT.

The sample holds one count of this clone. The chain joins TRBV9 to TRBJ1-2; 7 positions match TRBD1. The ends lost 2 bases at V and 4 bases at J; junction bases unmatched: 8. The V gene's germline CDR1 is SGDLS and CDR2 YYNGEE. The CDR3 spans 15 residues. CDR3 DNA sequence: TGTGCCAGCAGCGTCAAGGACAGGCTGGGCTATGGCTACACCTTC. Protein product: CASSVKDRLGYGYTF. The full variable domain, its missing parts supplied by reference TRBV9 and TRBJ1-2, is DSGVTQTPKHLITATGQRVTLRCSPRSGDLSVYWYQQSLDQGLQFLIQYYNGEERAKGNILERFSAQQFPDLHSELNLSSLELGDSALYFCASSVKDRLGYGYTFGSGTRLTVV.

The chain combines TRBV6-6 with TRBJ2-5; unclear D gene. Per the germline V gene, CDR1 is MNHNY and CDR2 is SVGAGI (reference sequence). The CDR3 covers 15 residues. V was clipped by 0 bases and J by 0 bases, with 8 bases between them. In nucleotides, the CDR3 is TGTGCCAGCAGTTACTCTCCGACGTACCAAGAGACCCAGTACTTC. Translated, it gives CASSYSPTYQETQYF.

This chain uses TRBV27 with TRBJ2-3; 7 positions agree with TRBD2. CDR3 length equals 16 residues. CDR1 is MNHEY, CDR2 SMNVEV, per germline (reference sequence). Trimming removed 2 bases from V and 4 bases from J; junction bases left unmatched: 9. CDR3 residues: CASSLKWREWPDTQYF. CDR3 coding DNA: TGTGCCAGCAGTTTAAAATGGCGGGAGTGGCCAGATACGCAGTATTTT.

The chain carries TRBV19 and TRBJ1-1; 12 bases fit TRBD1. Germline CDR1 is LNHDA and CDR2 is SQIVND (reference sequence). The V gene end was trimmed by 3 bases and the J gene end by 2 bases; junction bases not matched to a gene: 4. There are 16 residues in the CDR3. This CDR3 reads CASSISGQGANTEAFF. The CDR3 nucleotides read TGTGCCAGTAGTATCTCGGGACAGGGGGCAAACACTGAAGCTTTCTTT.

The chain combines TRBV5-1 with TRBJ1-1; the D is unclear. Deletions cut 2 bases from V and 0 bases from J, with 8 bases between. Germline assignment: CDR1 SGHRS and CDR2 YFSETQ. The CDR3 runs 14 residues. This chain's CDR3 is CASSFRQMNTEAFF. The CDR3, as DNA: TGCGCCAGCAGCTTTAGGCAGATGAACACTGAAGCTTTCTTT.

The V gene is TRBV6-5, the J gene TRBJ1-2, with D possibly being TRBD1 (5 bases). The CDR3 loop spans 15 amino acids. The ends were cut back, 2 bases at V and 4 bases at J, with 14 bases in the middle. Looked up from germline, CDR1 is MNHEY and CDR2 is SVGAGI. The DNA for the CDR3 is TGTGCCAGCAGTTACAGACAGAGGGACCCCTATGGCTACACCTTC. Residues: CASSYRQRDPYGYTF.

CDR3 in DNA: TGTGCCAGCAGCCCACCCCCCCATTACACCGAAGAGACCCAGTACTTC. It is translated as CASSPPPHYTEETQYF. The chain employs TRBV28 and TRBJ2-5, with D hard to call. V was shortened by 6 bases and J by 3 bases, with 20 bases between the two germline ends. CDR1 is MDHEN, CDR2 SYDVKM, per germline. This CDR3 comprises 16 residues. Full variable domain (missing parts from reference TRBV28 and TRBJ2-5): DVKVTQSSRYLVKRTGEKVFLECVQDMDHENMFWYRQDPGLGLRLIYFSYDVKMKEKGDIPEGYSVSREKKERFSLILESASTNQTSMYLCASSPPPHYTEETQYFGPGTRLLVL.

The rearrangement uses TRBV5-1 and TRBJ2-3; 7 nucleotides match TRBD2. Trimming cost V 0 bases and J 2 bases; bases outside gene matches: 6. Germline CDR1 and CDR2: SGHRS and YFSETQ. The CDR3 totals 16 residues. The CDR3 DNA sequence: TGCGCCAGCAGCTTGGTGACTAGCCTTTCCACAGATACGCAGTATTTT. It is translated as CASSLVTSLSTDTQYF.

This clone occurred once. Other DNA sequences from this sample encode an identical CDR3 as well. The chain joins TRBV6-5 to TRBJ2-7; D gene unclear. The CDR3 runs 13 residues. Trimming pared 5 bases from V and 2 bases from J, leaving 10 bases between. Germline loops: CDR1 MNHEY, CDR2 SVGAGI. CDR3 amino acids: CASSPGAAYEQYF. In DNA form, the CDR3 reads TGTGCCAGCAGTCCAGGTGCAGCCTACGAGCAGTACTTC.

The chain employs TRBV7-2 and TRBJ2-7; 7 nucleotides align to TRBD1. The germline gives CDR1 SGHTA, CDR2 FQGNSA. The CDR3 sequence is 16 residues long. The J segment lost 0 bases and the V segment lost 0 bases, leaving 5 bases of the junction unmatched. CDR3 residues: CASSLALDRSSYEQYF. The CDR3 DNA reads as TGTGCCAGCAGCTTAGCACTGGACAGGAGCTCCTACGAGCAGTACTTC.

The rearrangement links TRBV7-6 to TRBJ2-7, with TRBD2 matching 11 bases. Germline lookup yields CDR1 SGHVS and CDR2 FNYEAQ. J was trimmed by 3 bases and V by 5 bases; bases with no gene match: 6. The CDR3 length is 15 residues. The CDR3 DNA reads as TGTGCCAGCAGCAGCGGGACTAGCGGCTTCTACGAGCAGTACTTC. Amino acids: CASSSGTSGFYEQYF.

The V and J genes are TRBV9 and TRBJ2-3; 8 bases fit TRBD2. Trimming removed 2 bases from V and 5 bases from J; junction bases left unmatched: 10. This CDR3 region has 16 residues. Germline V CDR1 and CDR2: SGDLS, YYNGEE. The CDR3 nucleotides are TGTGCCAGCAGCGTTCGGGCGGGGGGAGGAGTAGATACGCAGTATTTT. Translation gives CASSVRAGGGVDTQYF.

This chain uses TRBV7-8 with TRBJ2-1; TRBD2 agrees at 11 bases. J lost 6 bases, V lost 5 bases, and 24 bases had no gene match. CDR1 is SGHVS and CDR2 is FQNEAQ in the germline V gene. The CDR3 is 21 amino acids. CDR3 in DNA: TGTGCCAGCAGCCATCCGGGGGGGGAGACAGGGAGACTAGCGGGGAGCAATGAGCAGTTCTTC. Residues: CASSHPGGETGRLAGSNEQFF. Based on the CDR3 plus reference TRBV7-8 and TRBJ2-1, the full variable domain is GAGVSQSPRYKVAKRGQDVALRCDPISGHVSLFWYQQALGQGPEFLTYFQNEAQLDKSGLPSDRFFAERPEGSVSTLKIQRTQQEDSAVYLCASSHPGGETGRLAGSNEQFFGPGTRLTVL.

This clone was counted once. The rearrangement joins TRBV2 to TRBJ1-2; D call uncertain. Trimming cost V 5 bases and J 6 bases, with 22 bases left between them. Germline assignment: CDR1 SNHLY and CDR2 FYNNEI. This CDR3 is built from 16 residues. The CDR3 DNA follows: TGTGCCAGCAGTAGGTTAGGTGGGATAGAGAACGATGGCTACACCTTC. Encoded protein: CASSRLGGIENDGYTF.